This TCR beta chain is from a study of glioma-infiltrating T cells after dendritic cell vaccination. Overall study context: Patients received autologous tumor lysate-pulsed dendritic cell vaccination between 2003 and 2012.

The time point is: after dendritic cell vaccination, including at tumor progression/relapse. In the case of this clone: Antigen: not known.

Study-wide results and caveats: TCR clonality showed no direct relationship with survival.

The trim removed 5 bases at V and 1 base at J, leaving 10 bases unmatched. This CDR3 is 17 amino acids long. Per germline, CDR1 SGHVS and CDR2 FQNEAQ. The immunoSEQ assay amplified TCRB CDR3 from up to roughly 2 ug DNA. Assay used: immunoSEQ multiplex PCR; TCRdb lists only in-frame clones, some missing. Seen here are around 87,000 clones, around four fifths observed once, and the top ten hold roughly 6.8%. This sample comprised blood, obtained after dendritic cell vaccination. This receptor was obtained from a human donor with glioblastoma. The chain links TRBV7-8 to TRBJ1-5; TRBD1 aligns across 8 bases. The CDR3 is CASSARGWTGSNQPQHF. CDR3 nucleotide sequence: TGTGCCAGCAGCGCCAGGGGGTGGACAGGGAGCAATCAGCCCCAGCATTTT.